The sample holds many counts of the clone carrying this T cell receptor (beta chain). TCRdb ran MiXCR on the reads and lists one entry per CDR3 protein. The sample has about 490,000 distinct CDR3 sequences; roughly 12% are singletons. The data belong to a study of T cell repertoires in cytomegalovirus infection. CDR1 and CDR2 from the germline V gene are SGHTA and FQGNSA. The CDR3 length is 15 residues. The V end lost 5 bases, the J end lost 2 bases, and 14 bases lay between the germline ends. The chain couples TRBV7-2 to TRBJ2-3; perhaps TRBD2 as D (6 bases). The sample comprised PBMCs. The TCR originated in a human donor in good health (CMV status not recorded). Some clones in this sample may be carry-over from other donors' samples. The CDR3 loop reads CASSLRGLPTDTQYF. The CDR3 DNA follows: TGTGCCAGCAGCCTTCGGGGACTCCCCACAGATACGCAGTATTTT.